What follows describes a single TCR beta chain. Its target is not known. The sample is drawn from a study of vaccination effects on CD4 cells after COVID-19. Data came from immunoSEQ multiplex PCR; TCRdb stores just in-frame clones and leaves some out. The sample has approximately 74,000 clones; under 85% are singletons. Under the ViraFEST assay, PBMC were stimulated with viral peptide pools so that antigen-specific CD4+ T cells expanded. Sequencing was performed afterwards. Following culture for 9 to 11 days, CD4+ T cells were isolated. Each vaccine recipient was nucleocapsid antibody negative and had no prior SARS-CoV-2 infection. Cultures got half-medium changes with IL-2 on days 3 and 7. Germline V gene data show CDR1 as SGHAT and CDR2 as FQNNGV. The CDR3 is 18 residues long. J gave up 0 bases and V 2 bases, and 7 bases lay outside the gene matches.

Sequencing used CD4+ T cells from PBMCs cultured with HCoV-NL63 spike peptides, obtained before COVID-19 vaccination. The sequence came from a human donor who received a COVID-19 vaccine. This chain uses TRBV11-2 with TRBJ1-6; 7 nucleotides align to TRBD1. CDR3 residues: CASSLFGTESSYNSPLHF. The CDR3 DNA is TGTGCCAGCAGCTTATTTGGGACAGAGAGCTCCTATAATTCACCCCTCCACTTT. The variable domain in full, with the rest retrieved from reference TRBV11-2 and TRBJ1-6, is EAGVAQSPRYKIIEKRQSVAFWCNPISGHATLYWYQQILGQGPKLLIQFQNNGVVDDSQLPKDRFSAERLKGVDSTLKIQPAKLEDSAVYLCASSLFGTESSYNSPLHFGNGTRLTVT.